This T cell receptor beta chain was sequenced during a study of patients and donors after allogeneic stem cell transplantation. For this clonotype: This may be a read error: a much more frequent sequence differs by one nucleotide. Since the CDR3 does not end with the conserved phenylalanine or tryptophan, this likely comes from a read error.

TCRdb ran MiXCR on the RT-PCR reads and lists one entry per CDR3 protein. The sample has roughly 30,000 distinct CDR3 sequences, nearly 7% seen once. This receptor was obtained from a human donor who was either an allogeneic HSCT recipient or a stem cell or donor lymphocyte infusion donor (not recorded which). It is not recorded whose cells these are; they may come from a transplant donor. Specimen: blood, either unsorted or a sorted T cell fraction (not recorded which).

CDR3 nucleotide sequence: TGTGCCAGCAGCCGCGACGGCAATCAGCCCCAGCATTTG. It is translated as CASSRDGNQPQHL. This chain connects TRBV7-9 to TRBJ1-5; D not certain. V shed 5 bases and J shed 2 bases, with 7 bases lying between them. Germline CDR1 reads SEHNR; CDR2 reads FQNEAQ (reference sequence). The CDR3 length is 13 residues.